The 7 T cell receptor beta chains presented below share a single source sample, sequenced in a study of T cell repertoires in cytomegalovirus infection. TCRdb used MiXCR to reprocess the reads, holding one entry per CDR3 protein. The repertoire holds 250,000 to 350,000 distinct CDR3 sequences, with around 25% as singletons. Sequencing input: PBMCs. The receptors stem from a human donor in good health (CMV status not recorded). Some clones in this sample may be carry-over from other donors' samples.

The chain recombines TRBV20-1 with TRBJ1-5; D remains ambiguous. This CDR3 is 16 amino acids long. Germline loops: CDR1 DFQATT, CDR2 SNEGSKA (reference sequence). Trimming pared 3 bases from V and 0 bases from J, leaving 15 bases between. Here the CDR3 reads CSASRRSFYSNQPQHF. DNA of the CDR3: TGCAGTGCTAGTCGGCGGAGCTTCTATAGCAATCAGCCCCAGCATTTT.

The chain recombines TRBV20-1 with TRBJ2-3; 8 bases are a match to TRBD2. The CDR3 loop spans 17 amino acids. V shed 0 bases, J shed 1 base, and the junction held 9 bases outside the gene matches. Looked up from germline, CDR1 is DFQATT and CDR2 is SNEGSKA (reference sequence). The CDR3 DNA reads TGCAGTGCTAGAGATCCCCGGGGAGCGGGGGGCACAGATACGCAGTATTTT. As protein: CSARDPRGAGGTDTQYF.

This chain connects TRBV25-1 to TRBJ2-5; D is perhaps TRBD2 (5 bases). Between the trimmed V and J ends, which lost 2 bases and 0 bases, there was a span of 7 bases. The CDR3 is 14 amino acids. CDR1 is MGHDK, CDR2 SYGVNS, per germline. The CDR3 sequence: CASSETRYQETQYF. CDR3 in DNA: TGTGCCAGCAGTGAAACTAGGTACCAAGAGACCCAGTACTTC. The full variable domain, with the rest looked up from reference TRBV25-1 and TRBJ2-5, is EADIYQTPRYLVIGTGKKITLECSQTMGHDKMYWYQQDPGMELHLIHYSYGVNSTEKGDLSSESTVSRIRTEHFPLTLESARPSHTSQYLCASSETRYQETQYFGPGTRLLVL.

The chain links TRBV19 to TRBJ1-3, with a weak D call TRBD1 (6 bases). Germline lookup yields CDR1 LNHDA and CDR2 SQIVND (reference sequence). CDR3 length: 14 residues. The V and J ends lost 5 bases and 1 base respectively, with 9 bases between them. The CDR3 bases are TGTGCCAGTAGTTCACAGGGATCTGGAAACACCATATATTTT. Protein sequence: CASSSQGSGNTIYF.

V is TRBV24-1 and J is TRBJ2-1; D is perhaps TRBD1 (5 bases). Germline loops: CDR1 KGHDR, CDR2 SFDVKD. V lost 5 bases, J lost 3 bases, and 16 bases lay in between. The CDR3 consists of 16 residues. The CDR3 nucleotides read TGTGCCACCAGTGCCCAGGGCAGGGCCTACTACAATGAGCAGTTCTTC. Its protein is CATSAQGRAYYNEQFF.

This clonotype has only a few counts. This chain links TRBV2 with TRBJ2-7; D is ambiguous. With 7 bases removed from V and 4 bases from J, the gap between germline ends came to 11 bases. Germline V gene lookup returns CDR1 SNHLY and CDR2 FYNNEI. The CDR3 runs to 12 residues. The CDR3 region is CASKPRAYEQYF. The CDR3 bases are TGTGCCAGCAAACCTCGGGCGTACGAGCAGTACTTC.

This clonotype was counted only a few times. The chain links TRBV15 to TRBJ2-5; D tentatively reads TRBD1 or TRBD2 (5 bases each). This CDR3 is built from 15 residues. Looked up from germline, CDR1 is LNHNV and CDR2 is YYDKDF (reference sequence). The V gene lost 1 base and the J gene lost 5 bases, with 14 bases spanning the gap. The CDR3 DNA is TGTGCCACCAGCAGAGGGGACGGATTGAGCGAGACCCAGTACTTC. Its translation is CATSRGDGLSETQYF.